The 17 T cell receptor beta chains below all came from one sample that was sequenced in a study of blood T cell repertoires in COVID-19. Sequenced by immunoSEQ multiplex PCR; TCRdb stores in-frame clones only, minus some. The sample carries 350,000 to 400,000 clones, around nine tenths recorded once. Material for sequencing was PBMCs or T cells enriched from blood (not recorded which). The receptors shown here come from a woman aged 18-30 years who had recovered from COVID-19.

This rearrangement joins TRBV3-1 (or the pseudogene TRBV3-2) to TRBJ1-1; tentatively, D is TRBD1 (5 bases). Per germline, CDR1 LGHDT and CDR2 YNNKEL (reference sequence). CDR3 size: 14 residues. The germline V and J ends were trimmed by 5 bases and 5 bases, with 15 bases remaining between them. Here the CDR3 DNA reads TGTGCCAGCAGCTCCATTAACCGGGGGACTGAAGCTTTCTTT. Residues: CASSSINRGTEAFF.

In nucleotides, the CDR3 is TGTGCCAGTTGTGGTACACAACTGAACACTGAAGCTTTCTTT. Its translation: CASCGTQLNTEAFF. V usage is TRBV19 and J usage is TRBJ1-1; D unclear. Trimming stripped 8 bases from V and 0 bases from J, with 13 bases between. The CDR3 is 14 residues long. Germline V gives CDR1 LNHDA, CDR2 SQIVND (reference sequence). The entire variable domain, with the rest obtained from reference TRBV19 and TRBJ1-1, is as follows: DGGITQSPKYLFRKEGQNVTLSCEQNLNHDAMYWYRQDPGQGLRLIYYSQIVNDFQKGDIAEGYSVSREKKESFPLTVTSAQKNPTAFYLCASCGTQLNTEAFFGQGTRLTVV.

The chain joins TRBV9 to TRBJ2-7; D possibly corresponds to TRBD2 (6 bases). Germline V gene sequence: CDR1 SGDLS, CDR2 YYNGEE. Trimming shortened V by 0 bases and J by 6 bases, and 13 bases separated the two germline ends. The CDR3 covers 14 residues. The CDR3: CASSVEPRGSEQYF. The CDR3, as DNA: TGTGCCAGCAGCGTAGAGCCCCGGGGGAGCGAGCAGTACTTC.

The J gene is TRBJ2-3, the V gene TRBV2; a weak D match, TRBD2 (6 bases). Germline V gene sequence: CDR1 SNHLY, CDR2 FYNNEI. V was shortened by 3 bases and J by 6 bases, with 22 bases between the two germline ends. The CDR3 has 17 residues. This chain's CDR3 is CASSEGWDSTSHDTQYF. For the CDR3, the DNA is TGTGCCAGCAGTGAGGGGTGGGACTCAACCTCCCACGATACGCAGTATTTT. Combining the CDR3 with reference TRBV2 and TRBJ2-3 gives the whole variable domain EPEVTQTPSHQVTQMGQEVILRCVPISNHLYFYWYRQILGQKVEFLVSFYNNEISEKSEIFDDQFSVERPDGSNFTLKIRSTKLEDSAMYFCASSEGWDSTSHDTQYFGPGTRLTVL.

The chain links TRBV6-5 to TRBJ2-1, with 9 nucleotides matching TRBD1. Germline CDR1 reads MNHEY; CDR2 reads SVGAGI. This CDR3 region has 15 residues. V gave up 5 bases and J gave up 7 bases; unmatched junction bases: 9. The CDR3 DNA sequence: TGTGCCAGCAGTAGAACCGGGACAGGGTTTAATGAGCAGTTCTTC. Translated, it gives CASSRTGTGFNEQFF.

The genes are TRBV7-9 and TRBJ1-6; TRBD1 might be the D (6 bases). Germline CDR1 reads SEHNR; CDR2 reads FQNEAQ (reference sequence). V shed 6 bases and J shed 10 bases, with 16 bases lying between them. The CDR3 has 14 residues. CDR3 DNA: TGTGCCAGCAGTCACGACAGGCAAATATCACCCCTCCACTTT. Translation: CASSHDRQISPLHF.

This sequence joins TRBV7-2 and TRBJ2-7; tentative D call: TRBD2 (5 bases). CDR1 is SGHTA and CDR2 is FQGNSA in the germline V gene. The length of the CDR3 is 15 residues. V lost 1 base to trimming and J lost 5 bases, with 15 bases between them. CDR3 DNA: TGTGCCAGCAGCTTAGTGGGCGGGCTCAGGAACGAGCAGTACTTC. As protein: CASSLVGGLRNEQYF.

The chain combines TRBV1 with TRBJ1-5. TRBV1 is flagged as a pseudogene. The CDR3 length is 13 residues. CDR3 sequence reads: CTSRQAGNQPQHF. In DNA, the CDR3 is TGCACCAGCAGACAAGCGGGCAATCAGCCCCAGCATTTT.

This clone was seen a single time. The J gene is TRBJ2-7, the V gene TRBV3-1 (or the pseudogene TRBV3-2), with 7 nucleotides matching TRBD1. The CDR3 has 17 amino acids. Germline trimming cut 4 bases from V and 7 bases from J; bases unmatched to any gene: 19. Germline V gene data show CDR1 as LGHDT and CDR2 as YNNKEL (reference sequence). The CDR3 here is CASSLIRRGNRGGEQYF. In DNA form, the CDR3 reads TGTGCCAGCAGCCTTATCCGACGTGGCAACAGGGGTGGAGAGCAGTACTTC.

J is TRBJ2-4 and V is TRBV6-6, with D possibly TRBD1 on 7 matching bases. Germline V gene sequence: CDR1 MNHNY, CDR2 SVGAGI (reference sequence). With 6 bases removed from V and 2 bases from J, the gap between germline ends came to 14 bases. The length of the CDR3 is 15 residues. CDR3 in amino acids: CASRSRGESKNIQYF. CDR3 DNA sequence: TGTGCCAGCAGATCCAGGGGGGAGTCCAAAAACATTCAGTACTTC.

This clone has only one observation. J is TRBJ1-1 and V is TRBV19, with 8 bases fitting TRBD1. The germline CDR1 and CDR2 sequences are LNHDA and SQIVND (reference sequence). This CDR3 has 14 amino acids. The trim removed 2 bases at V and 7 bases at J, leaving 6 bases unmatched. The CDR3 nucleotides are TGTGCCAGTAGTATATCACGGACAGGGCGTGAAGCTTTCTTT. This sequence encodes CASSISRTGREAFF.

V gene TRBV5-1 combines with J gene TRBJ2-1; 10 nucleotides agree with TRBD1. Germline trimming cut 4 bases from V and 6 bases from J; bases unmatched to any gene: 7. The CDR3 spans 15 residues. Germline assignment: CDR1 SGHRS and CDR2 YFSETQ. The CDR3 here is CASSLRDRGANEQFF. The CDR3 bases are TGCGCCAGCAGCCTCCGGGACAGGGGCGCCAATGAGCAGTTCTTC.

This chain links TRBV5-1 with TRBJ1-5, with 7 positions matching TRBD1. The CDR3 has 14 residues. V was clipped by 4 bases and J by 5 bases; unmatched bases: 6. From germline, CDR1 is SGHRS and CDR2 YFSETQ. The CDR3 loop is CASSQGQGDQPQHF. The CDR3 DNA sequence: TGCGCCAGCAGCCAGGGGCAGGGGGATCAGCCCCAGCATTTT.

The V and J genes are TRBV2 and TRBJ1-5; 7 nucleotides agree with TRBD1. CDR3 length: 15 amino acids. Germline assignment: CDR1 SNHLY and CDR2 FYNNEI. Germline trimming cut 5 bases from V and 7 bases from J; bases unmatched to any gene: 11. This chain's CDR3 is CASSSGQPPGQPQHF. The CDR3 region has the DNA TGTGCCAGCAGTTCGGGACAGCCACCCGGGCAGCCCCAGCATTTT. The whole variable domain, remainder taken from reference TRBV2 and TRBJ1-5, is EPEVTQTPSHQVTQMGQEVILRCVPISNHLYFYWYRQILGQKVEFLVSFYNNEISEKSEIFDDQFSVERPDGSNFTLKIRSTKLEDSAMYFCASSSGQPPGQPQHFGDGTRLSIL.

CDR3 loop: CASRRDRGSYNEQFF. The CDR3 region has the DNA TGTGCCAGCAGGAGGGACAGGGGCTCCTACAATGAGCAGTTCTTC. The rearrangement joins TRBV2 to TRBJ2-1; 10 bases are shared with TRBD1. The V gene end was trimmed by 6 bases and the J gene end by 0 bases; junction bases not matched to a gene: 2. Germline-derived CDR1 and CDR2 are SNHLY and FYNNEI. The CDR3 totals 15 residues.

This chain links TRBV2 with TRBJ1-5; no clear D gene. Per germline, CDR1 SNHLY and CDR2 FYNNEI. This CDR3 has 15 residues. Trimming stripped 4 bases from V and 7 bases from J, with 17 bases between. CDR3 nucleotides: TGTGCCAGCAGTGCCGACGGGTCAAAGACCCAGCCCCAGCATTTT. It specifies CASSADGSKTQPQHF.

The chain has TRBV27 and TRBJ1-2; a weak D match, TRBD1 (5 bases). V was shortened by 5 bases and J by 4 bases, with 11 bases between the two germline ends. CDR1 is MNHEY, CDR2 SMNVEV, per germline (reference sequence). The CDR3 covers 13 residues. CDR3 protein: CASSDTGIYGYTF. DNA of the CDR3: TGTGCCAGCAGTGATACAGGAATCTATGGCTACACCTTC.